The sequence of this TCR beta chain was determined in a study of CD8 T cells in Susac syndrome. The V end was cut by 5 bases, the J end by 2 bases, with 15 bases between. Germline V lookup: CDR1 DFQATT, CDR2 SNEGSKA (reference sequence). This CDR3 is built from 14 residues. Random hexamers were used to reverse transcribe the RNA input (about 0.5 to 1 ug). A single record per CDR3 protein comes from TCRdb applying MiXCR to the immunoSEQ multiplex PCR reads. The repertoire holds about 180,000 distinct CDR3 sequences, with 90% to 95% as singletons. Sequenced input: CD4+ T cells from PBMCs. V is TRBV20-1 and J is TRBJ1-2; the D gene is possibly TRBD1 (6 bases). This TCR derives from a human donor with Susac syndrome. CDR3 region: CSAPAAGENYGYTF. CDR3 bases: TGCAGTGCTCCGGCGGCAGGGGAAAACTATGGCTACACCTTC.